This T cell receptor (beta chain) came from a study of cytomegalovirus exposure and HLA in healthy donors. Turning to the study itself: A previous analysis identified fewer than 130 million unique TCR beta sequences derived from about 180 million T cells. Findings of the study overall: Serostatus for CMV was the only available immune exposure information. Data from an earlier analysis indicated that most TCR beta V segments were productive either about 90% or about 30% of the time.

Though nominally healthy at sampling, donors likely had unrecorded immune exposures. As for this clone: Its cognate antigen is unknown.

The PCR employed 60 Vbeta primers together with 13 Jbeta primers. Assay: immunoSEQ multiplex PCR; the TCRdb copy retains only in-frame clones and omits some. This sample has more than 130,000 clones; around 80% occur once, and the top ten carry 6.8%. CDR1 and CDR2 (germline): SNHLY, FYNNEI. The CDR3 consists of 15 residues. Trimming cost V 6 bases and J 4 bases; bases outside gene matches: 7. The chain has TRBV2 and TRBJ2-3; 10 bases are shared with TRBD2. This clonotype originated in a man in his forties in good health and CMV-seropositive. The sequenced sample consisted of PBMCs. This CDR3 is CASRRLAGEADTQYF. The DNA for the CDR3 is TGTGCCAGCAGACGCCTAGCGGGAGAGGCAGATACGCAGTATTTT. Full variable domain (missing parts from reference TRBV2 and TRBJ2-3): EPEVTQTPSHQVTQMGQEVILRCVPISNHLYFYWYRQILGQKVEFLVSFYNNEISEKSEIFDDQFSVERPDGSNFTLKIRSTKLEDSAMYFCASRRLAGEADTQYFGPGTRLTVL.